The 11 T cell receptor beta chains listed next were all sequenced from one sample in a study of siplizumab effects on memory and regulatory T cells. Coculture of mixed lymphocyte reaction cells was performed at 37°C for less than seven days. Their specific antigens are unknown. The assay was immunoSEQ multiplex PCR, and TCRdb's table has in-frame clones only and misses some. The table lists approximately 12,000 clones, less than 40% of them singletons, with over 9% in the top ten. Input material: CFSE-low (dividing) CD8+ T cells sorted from an allogeneic mixed lymphocyte reaction. The receptors derive from a human donor in good health; the cells came from an allogeneic mixed lymphocyte reaction.

This clone is termed medium-sized. The chain combines TRBV9 with TRBJ1-4; weak D call: TRBD1 (6 bases). The CDR3 totals 14 residues. Germline CDR1 and CDR2: SGDLS and YYNGEE. V gave up 2 bases and J gave up 7 bases, with 12 bases separating them. CDR3 sequence: CASSVGGAAEKLFF. CDR3 nucleotides: TGTGCCAGCAGCGTCGGGGGGGCTGCTGAAAAACTGTTTTTT.

This clone is classed as medium-sized. This chain joins TRBV19 and TRBJ1-4; tentative D call: TRBD1 (5 bases). Germline V gene sequence: CDR1 LNHDA, CDR2 SQIVND (reference sequence). This CDR3 contains 15 residues. V was pared by 5 bases and J by 7 bases, with 17 bases between. In DNA form, the CDR3 reads TGTGCCAGTAGTTCCCTCAGGGTCATGGGTGAAAAACTGTTTTTT. Translation gives CASSSLRVMGEKLFF.

As concerns this clone: The DNA is left out, because the CDR3 cannot be placed on it with certainty; the CDR3 is given as TCRdb lists it. The V call is TRBV29-1, the J call TRBJ1-2. The germline V gene encodes CDR1 SQVTM and CDR2 ANQGSEA. Counting both end residues, the CDR3 totals 14 amino acids. The CDR3 is CSVEVAQGARGDTF.

This clone has a handful of counts. The V and J genes are TRBV6-1 and TRBJ1-1; 10 bases match TRBD1. J gave up 1 base and V 0 bases, and 8 bases lay outside the gene matches. Looked up from germline, CDR1 is MNHNS and CDR2 is SASEGT. This CDR3 spans 18 amino acids. The CDR3 here is CASSEAGQGYVRNTEAFF. DNA for the CDR3: TGTGCCAGCAGTGAAGCGGGACAGGGGTACGTCAGGAACACTGAAGCTTTCTTT.

By share, this clone counts as medium-sized (0.01 to 0.1%). The chain employs TRBV30 and TRBJ2-7, with D perhaps assigned TRBD1 or TRBD2 (5 bases each). The CDR3 totals 13 residues. Germline V gene lookup returns CDR1 GTSNPN and CDR2 SVGIG (reference sequence). Trimming left V 0 bases short and J 6 bases short, with 12 bases between. The CDR3 DNA follows: TGTGCCTGGAGTGTACAGCCAGGGAGCGAGCAGTACTTC. It is translated as CAWSVQPGSEQYF.

By sample share, this clone is medium-sized. This chain connects TRBV19 to TRBJ2-7; D possibly corresponds to TRBD2 (6 bases). With 3 bases removed from V and 0 bases from J, the gap between germline ends came to 12 bases. Germline V CDR1 and CDR2: LNHDA, SQIVND (reference sequence). The CDR3 contains 15 residues. CDR3 bases: TGTGCCAGTAGTATTGTGAGCGGGTTCTCCTACGAGCAGTACTTC. Translated: CASSIVSGFSYEQYF.

By proportion, this clone is medium-sized (0.01 to 0.1%). This chain links TRBV6-5 with TRBJ2-7; D ambiguous. V was cut by 0 bases and J by 5 bases, with 8 bases left in between. Germline V gene sequence: CDR1 MNHEY, CDR2 SVGAGI. The CDR3 is 13 amino acids. DNA of the CDR3: TGTGCCAGCAGTTACTCTGAGACAAACGAGCAGTACTTC. Residues: CASSYSETNEQYF.

The V gene is TRBV5-6, the J gene TRBJ1-3; D not certain. The germline gives CDR1 SGHDT, CDR2 YYEEEE. The CDR3 contains 15 residues. V lost 2 bases to trimming and J lost 0 bases, with 9 bases between them. This chain's CDR3 is CASSLSGSSGNTIYF. The CDR3 DNA reads as TGTGCCAGCAGCTTAAGCGGAAGCTCTGGAAACACCATATATTTT.

In DNA form, the CDR3 reads TGTGCCAGCAGCGCGGAGACAGTCCAGGGCACTGAAGCTTTCTTT. Amino acid sequence: CASSAETVQGTEAFF. The genes are TRBV7-9 and TRBJ1-1, with a weak D call TRBD1 (5 bases). CDR3 length: 15 amino acids. The germline CDR1 and CDR2 sequences are SEHNR and FQNEAQ (reference sequence). The germline V and J ends were trimmed by 5 bases and 4 bases, with 17 bases remaining between them.

The chain employs TRBV13 and TRBJ1-5; perhaps TRBD1 as D (5 bases). The CDR3 is 15 residues long. V was trimmed by 6 bases and J by 3 bases, leaving 15 bases between them. Germline CDR1 reads PRHDT; CDR2 reads FYEKMQ (reference sequence). For the CDR3, the DNA is TGTGCCAGCAGTCCCGGTGGGGGTGCCAATCAGCCCCAGCATTTT. It translates to CASSPGGGANQPQHF.

This clone is medium-sized. The chain employs TRBV30 and TRBJ2-2; D not certain. CDR1 and CDR2 from the germline V gene are GTSNPN and SVGIG (reference sequence). The CDR3 loop spans 13 amino acids. The V gene lost 0 bases and the J gene lost 5 bases, with 7 bases spanning the gap. The CDR3 reads CAWSVRVTGELFF. The CDR3 DNA reads TGTGCCTGGAGTGTACGTGTTACCGGGGAGCTGTTTTTT.